The clone carrying this T cell receptor (beta chain) was picked up one time. The data stem from a study of blood T cell repertoires in COVID-19. Data came from immunoSEQ multiplex PCR; TCRdb stores just in-frame clones and leaves some out. The sample lists around 150,000 clones; roughly 90% were seen once. The CDR3 is 23 amino acids. Germline values: CDR1 SGHDN, CDR2 FVKESK. V lost 2 bases and J lost 4; bases outside the gene matches: 28. This sequence joins TRBV14 and TRBJ2-1; 8 nucleotides line up with TRBD1. This receptor was identified in a man aged 25-45 years with COVID-19, enrolled during active disease. Sequenced: peripheral blood. The CDR3 DNA sequence: TGTGCCAGCAGCCAACCTGCGGGAACAGGGGGTATCGAGTGGGCTAGCGCATACAATGAGCAGTTCTTC. Its translation is CASSQPAGTGGIEWASAYNEQFF.